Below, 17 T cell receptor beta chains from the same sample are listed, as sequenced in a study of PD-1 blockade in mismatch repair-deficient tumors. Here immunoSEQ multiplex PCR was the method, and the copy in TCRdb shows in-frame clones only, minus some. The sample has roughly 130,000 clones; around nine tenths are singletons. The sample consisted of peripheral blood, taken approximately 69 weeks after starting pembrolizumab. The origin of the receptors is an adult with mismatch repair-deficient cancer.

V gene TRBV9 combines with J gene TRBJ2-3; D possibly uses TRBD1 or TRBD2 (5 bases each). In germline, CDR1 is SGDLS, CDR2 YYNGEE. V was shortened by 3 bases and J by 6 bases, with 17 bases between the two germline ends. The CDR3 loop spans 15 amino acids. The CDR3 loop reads CASSASLGREDTQYF. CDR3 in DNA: TGTGCCAGCAGCGCCTCACTGGGACGAGAGGATACGCAGTATTTT.

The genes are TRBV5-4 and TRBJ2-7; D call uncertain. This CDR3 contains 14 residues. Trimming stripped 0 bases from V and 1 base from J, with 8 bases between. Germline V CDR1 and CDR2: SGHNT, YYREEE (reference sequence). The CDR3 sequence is CASSLVLGSYEQYF. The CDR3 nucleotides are TGTGCCAGCAGCTTGGTTCTAGGATCCTACGAGCAGTACTTC.

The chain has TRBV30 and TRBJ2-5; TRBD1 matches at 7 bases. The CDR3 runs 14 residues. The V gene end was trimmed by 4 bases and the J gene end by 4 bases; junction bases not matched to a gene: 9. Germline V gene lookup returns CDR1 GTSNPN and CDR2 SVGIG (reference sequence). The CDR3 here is CAWNSAGGVETQYF. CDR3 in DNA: TGTGCCTGGAACTCGGCAGGGGGTGTAGAGACCCAGTACTTC.

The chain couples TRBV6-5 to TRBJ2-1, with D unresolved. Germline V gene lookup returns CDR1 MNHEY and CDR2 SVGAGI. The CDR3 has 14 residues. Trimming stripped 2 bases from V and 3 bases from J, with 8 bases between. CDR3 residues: CASSYGQDYNEQFF. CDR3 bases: TGTGCCAGCAGTTACGGGCAGGACTACAATGAGCAGTTCTTC.

The CDR3 loop reads CASSFVGGLAGGPGIYF. CDR3 coding DNA: TGTGCCAGCAGCTTTGTTGGGGGACTAGCGGGAGGGCCCGGGATTTACTTC. The rearrangement uses TRBV5-6 and TRBJ2-7, with 16 nucleotides matching TRBD2. The V gene's germline CDR1 is SGHDT and CDR2 YYEEEE. There are 17 residues in the CDR3. Trimming at V came to 2 bases and at J to 13 bases, leaving 15 bases not matched to a gene.

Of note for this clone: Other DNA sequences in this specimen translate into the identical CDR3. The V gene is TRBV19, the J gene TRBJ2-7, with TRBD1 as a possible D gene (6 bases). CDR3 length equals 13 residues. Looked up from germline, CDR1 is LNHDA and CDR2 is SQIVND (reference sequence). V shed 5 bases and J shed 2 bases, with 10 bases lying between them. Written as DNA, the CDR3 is TGTGCCAGTAGTCCAGGGACAACCTACGAGCAGTACTTC. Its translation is CASSPGTTYEQYF.

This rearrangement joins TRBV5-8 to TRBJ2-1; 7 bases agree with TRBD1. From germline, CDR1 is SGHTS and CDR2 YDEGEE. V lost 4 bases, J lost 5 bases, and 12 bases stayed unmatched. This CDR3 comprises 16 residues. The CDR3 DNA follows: TGTGCCAGCAGCGTGACCGGGACAGTGACCAACAATGAGCAGTTCTTC. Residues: CASSVTGTVTNNEQFF.

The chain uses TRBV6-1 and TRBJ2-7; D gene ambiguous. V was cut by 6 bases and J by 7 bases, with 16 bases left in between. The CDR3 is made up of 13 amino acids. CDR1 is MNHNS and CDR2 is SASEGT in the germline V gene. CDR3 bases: TGTGCCAGCAGCCTCACCGCTCTGGGGGAGCAGTACTTC. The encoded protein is CASSLTALGEQYF.

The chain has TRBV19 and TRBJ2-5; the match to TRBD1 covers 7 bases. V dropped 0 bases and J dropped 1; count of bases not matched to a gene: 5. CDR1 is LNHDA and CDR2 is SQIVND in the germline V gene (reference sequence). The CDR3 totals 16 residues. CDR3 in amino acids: CASSIEDGDSQETQYF. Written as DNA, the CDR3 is TGTGCCAGTAGTATAGAGGACGGGGACAGCCAAGAGACCCAGTACTTC.

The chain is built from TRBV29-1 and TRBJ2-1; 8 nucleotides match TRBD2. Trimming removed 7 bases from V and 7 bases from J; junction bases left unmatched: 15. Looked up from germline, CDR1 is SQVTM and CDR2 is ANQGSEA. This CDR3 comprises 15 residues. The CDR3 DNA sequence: TGCAGCGCCGGGGGGGGGCCGAACAGGGTGAATGAGCAGTTCTTC. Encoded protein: CSAGGGPNRVNEQFF.

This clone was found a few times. CDR3 in amino acids: CASSQGPEQYF. CDR3 nucleotides: TGCGCCAGCAGCCAGGGACCCGAGCAGTACTTC. The V call is TRBV5-1, the J call TRBJ2-7; D might be TRBD1 or TRBD2, each matching 5 bases. V lost 4 bases and J lost 6, with 8 bases in between. The length of the CDR3 is 11 residues. CDR1 SGHRS and CDR2 YFSETQ come from the germline V gene.

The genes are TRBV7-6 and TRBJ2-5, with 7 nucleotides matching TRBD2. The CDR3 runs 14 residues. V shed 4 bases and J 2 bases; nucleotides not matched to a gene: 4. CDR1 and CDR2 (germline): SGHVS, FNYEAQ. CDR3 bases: TGTGCCAGCAGCTCGGGCGGGGGACAAGAGACCCAGTACTTC. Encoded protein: CASSSGGGQETQYF.

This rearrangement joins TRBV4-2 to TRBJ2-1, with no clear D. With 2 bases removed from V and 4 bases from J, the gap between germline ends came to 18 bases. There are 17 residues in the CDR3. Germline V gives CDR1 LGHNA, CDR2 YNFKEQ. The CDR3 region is CASSQILVQSDYNEQFF. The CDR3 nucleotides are TGTGCCAGCAGCCAAATTTTGGTCCAGAGCGATTACAATGAGCAGTTCTTC.

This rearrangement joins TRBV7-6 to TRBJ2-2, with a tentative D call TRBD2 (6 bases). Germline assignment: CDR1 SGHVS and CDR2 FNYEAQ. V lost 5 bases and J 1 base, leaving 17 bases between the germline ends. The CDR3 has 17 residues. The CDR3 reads CASSEHHPGVNTGELFF. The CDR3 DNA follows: TGTGCCAGCAGCGAACACCACCCGGGGGTGAACACCGGGGAGCTGTTTTTT.

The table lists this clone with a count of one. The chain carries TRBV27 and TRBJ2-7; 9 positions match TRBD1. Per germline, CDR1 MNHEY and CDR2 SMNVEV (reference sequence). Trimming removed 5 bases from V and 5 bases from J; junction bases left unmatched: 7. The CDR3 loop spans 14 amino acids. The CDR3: CASSLQGASDEQYF. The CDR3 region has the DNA TGTGCCAGCAGTCTACAGGGGGCGTCGGACGAGCAGTACTTC.

The CDR3 nucleotides are TGTGCCAGCAGTGGCGACCGGGACAGGGTGGGTGGCTACACCTTC. Amino acids: CASSGDRDRVGGYTF. This chain connects TRBV6-5 to TRBJ1-2, with 9 nucleotides matching TRBD1. This CDR3 has 15 amino acids. Germline V gene data show CDR1 as MNHEY and CDR2 as SVGAGI. The V gene end was trimmed by 5 bases and the J gene end by 7 bases; junction bases not matched to a gene: 11.

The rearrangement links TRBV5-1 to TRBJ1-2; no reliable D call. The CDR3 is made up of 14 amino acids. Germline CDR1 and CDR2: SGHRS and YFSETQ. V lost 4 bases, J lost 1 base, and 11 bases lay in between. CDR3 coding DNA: TGCGCCAGCAGCCCGACTCGTAATAACTATGGCTACACCTTC. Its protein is CASSPTRNNYGYTF.